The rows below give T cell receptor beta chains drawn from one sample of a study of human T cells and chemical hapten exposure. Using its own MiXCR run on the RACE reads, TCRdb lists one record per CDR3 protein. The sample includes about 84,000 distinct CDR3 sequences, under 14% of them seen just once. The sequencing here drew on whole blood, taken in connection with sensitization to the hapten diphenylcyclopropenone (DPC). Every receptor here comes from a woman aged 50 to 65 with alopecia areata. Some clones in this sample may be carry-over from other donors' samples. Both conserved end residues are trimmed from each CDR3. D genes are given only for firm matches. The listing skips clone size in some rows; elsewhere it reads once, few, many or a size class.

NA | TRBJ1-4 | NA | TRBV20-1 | SASRVGTAGEKLF
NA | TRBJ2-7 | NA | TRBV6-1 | ASLTRGSTYEQY
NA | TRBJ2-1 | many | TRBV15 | ATSRDRVTEQF
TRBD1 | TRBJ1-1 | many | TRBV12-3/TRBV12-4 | ASTLTGMNTEAF
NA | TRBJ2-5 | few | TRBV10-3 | AISESGYTQETQY
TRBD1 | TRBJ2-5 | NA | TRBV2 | ASSVTGDQETQY
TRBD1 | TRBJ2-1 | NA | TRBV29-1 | SVEEGGQVYNEQF
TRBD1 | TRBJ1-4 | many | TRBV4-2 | ASSDGRGTGNEKLF
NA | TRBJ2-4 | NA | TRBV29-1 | SVATGPDIQY
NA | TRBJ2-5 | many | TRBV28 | ASSLSQDPIEETQY
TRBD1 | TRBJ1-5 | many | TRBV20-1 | SARDWAQGANQPQH
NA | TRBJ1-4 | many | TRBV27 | ASSFKRGGRGGEKLF
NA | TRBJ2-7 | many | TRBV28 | ASRARPYGSYEQY
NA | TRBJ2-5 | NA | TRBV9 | ASSVATPTGIQETQY
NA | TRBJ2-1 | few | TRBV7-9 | ASSLGGSGFGEQF
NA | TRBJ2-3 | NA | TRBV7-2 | ASSLVVGPTDTQY
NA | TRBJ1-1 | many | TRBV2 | ASSEAQMNTEAF
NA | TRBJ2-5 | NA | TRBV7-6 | ASSGSGGQETQY
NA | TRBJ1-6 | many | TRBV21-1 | ASQGTGPLH
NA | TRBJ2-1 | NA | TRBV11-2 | ASSWGTRDEQF
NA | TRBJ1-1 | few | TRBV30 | AWSVDLNTEAF
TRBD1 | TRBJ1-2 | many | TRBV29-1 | SVETGYGYT
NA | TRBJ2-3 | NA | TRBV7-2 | ASARSVDTQY
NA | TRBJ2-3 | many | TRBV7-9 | ASSFSGAGTDTQY
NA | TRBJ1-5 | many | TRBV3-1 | ASSQVGGSNQPQH
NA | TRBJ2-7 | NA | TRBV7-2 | ASSPPRAEQY
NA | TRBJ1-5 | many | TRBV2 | ASSEGLVSNQPQH
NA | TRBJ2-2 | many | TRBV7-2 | ASSPRTYGELF
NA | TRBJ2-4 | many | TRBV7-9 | ASSWRNVDKNIQY
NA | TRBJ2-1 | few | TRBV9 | ASSVAGLSSYNEQF
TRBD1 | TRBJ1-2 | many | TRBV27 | ASSLKVRDSVPYGYT
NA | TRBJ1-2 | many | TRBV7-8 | ASSLDRSNYGYT
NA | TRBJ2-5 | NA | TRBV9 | ASSFTGTPGTQY
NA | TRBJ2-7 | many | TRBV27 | ASSLGRGFDEQY
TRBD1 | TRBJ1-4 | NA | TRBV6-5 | ASSARGPATSEKLF
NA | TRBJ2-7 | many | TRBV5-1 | ASSSSVSSEQY
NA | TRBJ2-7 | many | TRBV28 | ASNLGSYEQY
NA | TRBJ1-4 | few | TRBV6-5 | ASSYSGLEKLF
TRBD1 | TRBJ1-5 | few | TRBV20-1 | SAPPSGGEQPQH
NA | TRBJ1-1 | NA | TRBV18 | ASLPRGMNTEAF
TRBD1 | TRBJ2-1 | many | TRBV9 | ASSRDRASYNEQF
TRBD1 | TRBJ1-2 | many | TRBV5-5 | ASSLAGTGGAYGYT
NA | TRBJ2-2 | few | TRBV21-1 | ASSKVGNIGELF
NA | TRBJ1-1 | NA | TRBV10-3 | AISRAGNTEAF